Listed below are T cell receptor beta chains from one sample, sequenced in a study of T cell responses to AZD1222 COVID-19 vaccine. Only in-frame clones appear in the TCRdb table, and some are missing; sequencing was by immunoSEQ multiplex PCR. The table shows 120,000 to 150,000 clones, with 92% occurring only once. The sequencing used peripheral blood, collected 28 days after the second AZD1222 dose. These receptors were obtained from an adult who received the AZD1222 COVID-19 vaccine. CDR3s include the opening cysteine and the closing phenylalanine or tryptophan.

TRBV6-6	TRBJ2-3	CASSTKRGGRTDTQYF
TRBV7-9	TRBJ2-2	CASSFRLTGELFF
TRBV6-5	TRBJ2-7	CASSFALGEQYF
TRBV21-1	TRBJ2-3	CASSKVRDPPPTDTQYF
TRBV5-6	TRBJ2-2	CASSWEVLNTGELFF
TRBV28	TRBJ2-7	CASKVPTGRNEQYF
TRBV19	TRBJ2-7	CASSSDRSYEQYF
TRBV5-1	TRBJ2-5	CASSFLVDSETQYF
TRBV14	TRBJ1-5	CASETGDHGGQPQHF
TRBV29-1	TRBJ1-6	CSVGTGRNSPLHF
TRBV11-2	TRBJ1-3	CASRLWGSGNTIYF
TRBV7-9	TRBJ1-2	CASSLENGIYGYTF
TRBV9	TRBJ2-2	CASSVEAGAYTGELFF
TRBV7-9	TRBJ2-3	CASSPPVGLTDTQYF
TRBV2	TRBJ1-1	CASRGMTGSVLNTEAFF
TRBV19	TRBJ2-7	CASRGTGAYEQYF
TRBV2	TRBJ1-2	CASSESAIRGYTF
TRBV15	TRBJ2-1	CATSRDPRDEQFF
TRBV19	TRBJ2-6	CASSIRGANVLTF
TRBV4-1	TRBJ1-2	CASSQGFALTGTSNYGYTF
TRBV18	TRBJ2-4	CASSPVGLAKNIQYF
TRBV11-2	TRBJ2-7	CASSSSGGERLYEQYF
TRBV5-4	TRBJ1-2	CASSLVTEYTF
TRBV4-3	TRBJ1-6	CASSKTNPRGSPLHF
TRBV5-4	TRBJ1-1	CASSRSGTVTEAFF
TRBV28	TRBJ2-7	CASSVPGGLASEQYF
TRBV6-5	TRBJ1-2	CASTPGGYGYTF
TRBV18	TRBJ2-1	CASSPLTGGEEFF
TRBV24-1	TRBJ2-2	CATSAPPAGPFTGELFF
TRBV7-3	TRBJ2-1	CASSFGGGGYNEQFF
TRBV19	TRBJ2-1	CASSIALAGEQFF
TRBV7-8	TRBJ2-7	CASSADFHEQYF
TRBV7-2	TRBJ2-3	CASSPNTDTQYF
TRBV29-1	TRBJ2-7	CSVGGTSPYEQYF
TRBV7-2	TRBJ2-7	CASSPTRSQQYF
TRBV19	TRBJ1-5	CASKDSLRQPQHF
TRBV4-2	TRBJ2-1	CASSQGASGKAREQFF
TRBV28	TRBJ2-1	CASSSQGWGKTYNEQFF
TRBV5-8	TRBJ2-7	CASSFGGGSLNEQYF
TRBV7-2	TRBJ1-5	CASSSGQSNQPQHF
TRBV4-1	TRBJ1-4	CASSQQGPGKLFF
TRBV4-2	TRBJ2-7	CASSHQTGERRGEQYF
TRBV7-2	TRBJ1-1	CASSFDRAGTEAFF
TRBV4-1	TRBJ2-2	CASSQEGGRNTGELFF
TRBV12-3/TRBV12-4	TRBJ2-7	CASSYRGSYEQYF
TRBV7-2	TRBJ2-1	CASSLQRREMDEQFF
TRBV6-5	TRBJ2-5	CASWAKRTDQETQYF
TRBV10-1	TRBJ1-5	CASTRLQPQHF
TRBV7-9	TRBJ1-1	CASSLSGGAGAFF
TRBV5-8	TRBJ2-5	CASSPYPISPGPWQETQYF